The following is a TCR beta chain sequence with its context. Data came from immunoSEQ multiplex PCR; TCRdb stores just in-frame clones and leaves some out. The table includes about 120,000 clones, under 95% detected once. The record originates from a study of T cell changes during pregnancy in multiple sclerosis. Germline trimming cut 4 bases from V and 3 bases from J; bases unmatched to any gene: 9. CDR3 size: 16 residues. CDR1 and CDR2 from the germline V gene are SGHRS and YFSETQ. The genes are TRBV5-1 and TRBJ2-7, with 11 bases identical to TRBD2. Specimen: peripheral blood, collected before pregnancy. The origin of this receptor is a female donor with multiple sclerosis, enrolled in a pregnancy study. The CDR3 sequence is CASSKQLAGEHYEQYF. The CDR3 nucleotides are TGCGCCAGCAGCAAACAACTAGCGGGAGAACACTACGAGCAGTACTTC.